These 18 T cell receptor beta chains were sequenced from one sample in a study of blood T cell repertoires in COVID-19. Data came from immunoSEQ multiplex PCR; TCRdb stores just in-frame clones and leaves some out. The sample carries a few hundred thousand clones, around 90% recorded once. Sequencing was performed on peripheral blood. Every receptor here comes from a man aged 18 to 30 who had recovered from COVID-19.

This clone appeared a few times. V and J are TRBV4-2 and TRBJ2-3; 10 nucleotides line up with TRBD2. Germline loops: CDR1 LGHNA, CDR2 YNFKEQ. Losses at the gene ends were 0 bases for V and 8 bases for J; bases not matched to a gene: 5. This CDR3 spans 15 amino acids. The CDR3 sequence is CASSQEASGGLTQYF. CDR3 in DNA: TGTGCCAGCAGCCAAGAAGCTAGCGGGGGCCTTACGCAGTATTTT.

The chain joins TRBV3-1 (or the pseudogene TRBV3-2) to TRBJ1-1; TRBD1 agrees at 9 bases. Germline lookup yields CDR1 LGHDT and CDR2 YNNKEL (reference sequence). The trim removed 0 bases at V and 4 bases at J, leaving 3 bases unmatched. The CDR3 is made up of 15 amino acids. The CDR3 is CASSQEGQGFTEAFF. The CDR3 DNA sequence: TGTGCCAGCAGCCAAGAAGGACAGGGGTTCACTGAAGCTTTCTTT.

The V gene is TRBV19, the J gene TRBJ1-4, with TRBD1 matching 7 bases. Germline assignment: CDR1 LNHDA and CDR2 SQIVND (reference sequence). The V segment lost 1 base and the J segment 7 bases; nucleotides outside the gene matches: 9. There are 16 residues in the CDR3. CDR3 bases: TGTGCCAGTAGTATAGCCTACAGGGGTCGGAGTGAAAAACTGTTTTTT. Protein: CASSIAYRGRSEKLFF.

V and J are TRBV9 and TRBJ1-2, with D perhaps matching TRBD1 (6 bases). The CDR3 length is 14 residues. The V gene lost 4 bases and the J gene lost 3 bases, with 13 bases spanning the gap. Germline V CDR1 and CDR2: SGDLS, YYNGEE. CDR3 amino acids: CASSQAGGDYGYTF. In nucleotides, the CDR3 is TGTGCCAGCAGCCAAGCGGGGGGCGACTATGGCTACACCTTC.

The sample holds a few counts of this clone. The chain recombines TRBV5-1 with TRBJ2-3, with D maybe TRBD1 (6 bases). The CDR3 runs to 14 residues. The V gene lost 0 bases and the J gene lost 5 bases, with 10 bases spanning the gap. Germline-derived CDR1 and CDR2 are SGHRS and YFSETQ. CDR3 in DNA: TGCGCCAGCAGCTTGGGGGGGCCAGAAGATACGCAGTATTTT. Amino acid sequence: CASSLGGPEDTQYF.

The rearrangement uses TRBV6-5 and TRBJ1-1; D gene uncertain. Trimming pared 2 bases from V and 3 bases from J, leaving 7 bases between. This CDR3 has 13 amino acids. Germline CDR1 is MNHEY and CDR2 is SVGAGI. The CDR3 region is CASSYREHTEAFF. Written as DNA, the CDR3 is TGTGCCAGCAGTTACAGGGAGCACACTGAAGCTTTCTTT.

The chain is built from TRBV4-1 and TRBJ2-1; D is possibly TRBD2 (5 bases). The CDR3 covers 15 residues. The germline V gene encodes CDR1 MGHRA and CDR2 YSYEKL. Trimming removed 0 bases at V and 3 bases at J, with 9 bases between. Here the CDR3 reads CASSQDSDYYNEQFF. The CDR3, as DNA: TGCGCCAGCAGCCAAGATAGCGACTACTACAATGAGCAGTTCTTC.

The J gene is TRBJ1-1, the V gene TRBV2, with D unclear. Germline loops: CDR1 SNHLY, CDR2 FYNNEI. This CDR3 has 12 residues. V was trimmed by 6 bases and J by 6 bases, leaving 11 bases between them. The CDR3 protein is CASREFGSEAFF. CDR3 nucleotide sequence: TGTGCCAGCAGAGAGTTCGGGTCTGAAGCTTTCTTT.

The DNA for the CDR3 is TGCGCCAGCAGCCTAACCCCAGGCTCTGGGGCCAACGTCCTGACTTTC. This translates into CASSLTPGSGANVLTF. This chain uses TRBV5-1 with TRBJ2-6; D is uncertain. From germline, CDR1 is SGHRS and CDR2 YFSETQ. The CDR3 covers 16 residues. V was pared by 4 bases and J by 0 bases, with 11 bases between.

CDR3 region: CASSLGGASQETQYF. CDR3 nucleotide sequence: TGTGCCAGCAGCTTGGGAGGAGCATCACAAGAGACCCAGTACTTC. This chain connects TRBV5-4 to TRBJ2-5; D remains ambiguous. CDR1 is SGHNT and CDR2 is YYREEE in the germline V gene (reference sequence). Trimming cost V 0 bases and J 2 bases, with 11 bases left between them. This CDR3 spans 15 amino acids.

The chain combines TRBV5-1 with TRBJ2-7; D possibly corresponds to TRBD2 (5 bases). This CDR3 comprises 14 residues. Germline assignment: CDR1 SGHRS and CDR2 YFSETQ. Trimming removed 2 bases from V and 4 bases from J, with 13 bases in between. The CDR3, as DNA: TGCGCCAGCAGCTTACACACGGGAACGTACGAGCAGTACTTC. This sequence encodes CASSLHTGTYEQYF.

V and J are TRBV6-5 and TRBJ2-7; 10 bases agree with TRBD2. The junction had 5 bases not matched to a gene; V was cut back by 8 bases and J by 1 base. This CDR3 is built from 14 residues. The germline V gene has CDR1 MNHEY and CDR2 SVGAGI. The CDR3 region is CASAGTSVSYEQYF. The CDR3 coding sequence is TGTGCCAGCGCCGGGACTAGCGTTTCCTACGAGCAGTACTTC.

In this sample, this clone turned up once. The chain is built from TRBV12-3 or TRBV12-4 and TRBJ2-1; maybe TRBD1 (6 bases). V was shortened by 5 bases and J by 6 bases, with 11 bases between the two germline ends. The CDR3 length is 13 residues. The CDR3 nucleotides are TGTGCCAGCAGTCTTACAGGGTCCAATGAGCAGTTCTTC. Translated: CASSLTGSNEQFF.

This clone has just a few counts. For the CDR3, the DNA is TGTGCCAGCAGTTTTGGTGAGGAGCAGTACTTC. This translates into CASSFGEEQYF. The chain links TRBV27 to TRBJ2-7; D remains ambiguous. The CDR3 consists of 11 residues. Trimming took off 3 bases at V and 7 bases at J, with 7 bases between the two ends. CDR1 MNHEY and CDR2 SMNVEV come from the germline V gene (reference sequence).

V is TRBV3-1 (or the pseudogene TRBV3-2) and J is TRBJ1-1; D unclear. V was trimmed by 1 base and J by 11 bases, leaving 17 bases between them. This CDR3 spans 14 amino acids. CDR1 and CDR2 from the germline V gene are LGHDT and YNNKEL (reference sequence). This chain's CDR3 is CASSQGLSGLDAFF. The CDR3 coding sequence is TGTGCCAGCAGCCAAGGTTTGTCGGGTCTCGATGCTTTCTTT.

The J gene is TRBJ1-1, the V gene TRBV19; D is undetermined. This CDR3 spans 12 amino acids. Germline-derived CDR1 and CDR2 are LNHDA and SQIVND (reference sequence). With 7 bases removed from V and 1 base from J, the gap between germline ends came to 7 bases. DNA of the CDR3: TGTGCCAGTAAGGCGGGGAACACTGAAGCTTTCTTT. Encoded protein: CASKAGNTEAFF.

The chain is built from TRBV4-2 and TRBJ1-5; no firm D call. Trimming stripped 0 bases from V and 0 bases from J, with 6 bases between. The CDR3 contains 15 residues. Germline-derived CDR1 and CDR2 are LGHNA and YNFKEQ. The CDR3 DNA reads TGTGCCAGCAGCCAAGATTGGAGTAGCAATCAGCCCCAGCATTTT. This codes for CASSQDWSSNQPQHF.

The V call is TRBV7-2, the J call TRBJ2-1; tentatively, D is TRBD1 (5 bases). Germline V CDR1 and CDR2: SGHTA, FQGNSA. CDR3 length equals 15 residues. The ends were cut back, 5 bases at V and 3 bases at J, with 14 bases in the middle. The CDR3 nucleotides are TGTGCCAGCAGCGCAAACGGACATATCTACAATGAGCAGTTCTTC. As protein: CASSANGHIYNEQFF.